This T cell receptor beta chain was profiled in a study of blood T cell repertoires in COVID-19. The overall study: Material from acute and convalescent COVID-19 was sourced from the United States, Italy and Spain.

Original handling: Scientists estimated how many nucleated cells there were by amplifying reference gene primers. Assay used: immunoSEQ multiplex PCR; TCRdb lists only in-frame clones, some missing. V and J calls and clone size are copied from that table; D and trimming were computed from the DNA. The sample holds 250,000 or so clones, around 89% seen once. This CDR3 is built from 16 residues. The germline V gene has CDR1 SGHVS and CDR2 FNYEAQ. The V end lost 4 bases, the J end lost 0 bases, and 13 bases lay between the germline ends. Enrolment of Seattle patients took place during active infection, and they were followed longitudinally.

The specimen sequenced was peripheral blood. The sequence came from a woman aged 55-69 years with COVID-19, enrolled during active disease. V is TRBV7-6 and J is TRBJ1-3; perhaps TRBD1 as D (6 bases). CDR3 sequence reads: CASSYSAGASGNTIYF. CDR3 DNA sequence: TGTGCCAGCAGCTACAGCGCAGGGGCCTCTGGAAACACCATATATTTT.